This T cell receptor (beta chain) was profiled in a study of radiotherapy plus CTLA-4 blockade in lung cancer. Study-level background: Objective response was observed in about 19% of patients, and disease control in roughly 30%.

Lung cancer patients with chemo-refractory metastatic non-small-cell disease were given focal radiation plus CTLA-4 blockade with ipilimumab. Note on this clone: Its antigen is unidentified.

The table came from immunoSEQ multiplex PCR; TCRdb's copy has only in-frame clones and leaves some out. The profile covers over 12,000 clones, with about 90% appearing a single time and about 15% taken by the ten largest. Germline CDR1 and CDR2: SGHNT and YYREEE (reference sequence). This CDR3 has 17 residues. V shed 0 bases and J 8 bases; nucleotides not matched to a gene: 16. Study results and caveats: After radiotherapy and ipilimumab, tumor-derived clones expanded in peripheral blood. Alongside interferon-beta, early blood T cell clone dynamics were reportedly the best predictor of response.

This chain links TRBV5-4 with TRBJ2-5, with TRBD2 matching 7 bases. The input for sequencing was peripheral blood, taken from a patient treated with radiotherapy plus ipilimumab. The sequence was collected from a human donor with non-small cell lung cancer that progressed on radiotherapy plus ipilimumab. Some clones in this sample may be carry-over from other donors' samples. The CDR3 nucleotides are TGTGCCAGCAGCTTGGGAGGACCTAGCGGACTCTTTGGCACCCAGTACTTC. It encodes CASSLGGPSGLFGTQYF.